This T cell receptor (beta chain) was observed in a study of blood T cells in healthy people across ages. Regarding the study as a whole: When set beside aged donors, long-lived donors presented more naive CD4+ cells and higher diversity. Age advanced and TCR beta diversity per million T cells fell, roughly linearly.

Isolation recovered at least 7 million PBMCs from every sample. The germline V gene has CDR1 SEHNR and CDR2 FQNEAQ (reference sequence). The length of the CDR3 is 15 residues. V lost 3 bases and J lost 7; bases outside the gene matches: 10. Remarks on this clonotype: Its antigen is unknown.

Through a sample-barcoded 5' primer and a J-beta primer mix, a second PCR was run for roughly 6 to 12 cycles. Each cDNA molecule was tagged by a template-switch adaptor with 12 random nucleotides. TCRdb used MiXCR to reprocess the 5' RACE reads, holding one entry per CDR3 protein. The profile shows about 1.6 million distinct CDR3 sequences, about 35% of them singletons. Sequenced input: blood. V usage is TRBV7-9 and J usage is TRBJ1-2; 8 bases fit TRBD1. The origin of this receptor is a young woman in good health. Written as DNA, the CDR3 is TGTGCCAGCAGCTTCCAGACAGGGGCAGGCGGTGGCTACACCTTC. Its translation: CASSFQTGAGGGYTF.